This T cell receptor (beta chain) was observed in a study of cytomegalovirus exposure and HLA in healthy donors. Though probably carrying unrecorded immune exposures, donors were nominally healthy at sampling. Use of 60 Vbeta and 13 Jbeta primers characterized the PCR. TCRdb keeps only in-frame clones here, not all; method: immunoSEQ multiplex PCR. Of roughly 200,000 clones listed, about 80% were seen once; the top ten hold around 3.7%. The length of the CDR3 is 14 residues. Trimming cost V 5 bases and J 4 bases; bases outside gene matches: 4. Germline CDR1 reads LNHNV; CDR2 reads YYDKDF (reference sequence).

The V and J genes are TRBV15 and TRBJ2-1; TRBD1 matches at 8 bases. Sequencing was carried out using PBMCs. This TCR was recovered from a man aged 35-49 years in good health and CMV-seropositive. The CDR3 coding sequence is TGTGCCACCAGCGGGGGACAGGTTTACAATGAGCAGTTCTTC. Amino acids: CATSGGQVYNEQFF. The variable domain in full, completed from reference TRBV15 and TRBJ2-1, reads DAMVIQNPRYQVTQFGKPVTLSCSQTLNHNVMYWYQQKSSQAPKLLFHYYDKDFNNEADTPDNFQSRRPNTSFCFLDIRSPGLGDTAMYLCATSGGQVYNEQFFGPGTRLTVL.